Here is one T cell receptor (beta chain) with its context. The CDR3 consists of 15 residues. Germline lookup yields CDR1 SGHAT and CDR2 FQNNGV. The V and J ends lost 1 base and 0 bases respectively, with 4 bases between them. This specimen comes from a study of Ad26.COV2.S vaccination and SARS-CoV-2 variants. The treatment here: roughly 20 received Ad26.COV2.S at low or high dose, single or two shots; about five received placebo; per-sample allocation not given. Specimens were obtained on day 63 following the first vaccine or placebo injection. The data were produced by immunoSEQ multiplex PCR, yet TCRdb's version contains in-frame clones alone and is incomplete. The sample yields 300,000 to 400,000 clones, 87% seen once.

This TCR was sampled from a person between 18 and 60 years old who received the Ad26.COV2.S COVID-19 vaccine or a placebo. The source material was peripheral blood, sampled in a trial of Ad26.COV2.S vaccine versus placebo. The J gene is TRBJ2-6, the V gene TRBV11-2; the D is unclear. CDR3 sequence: CASSLGPSGANVLTF. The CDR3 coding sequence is TGTGCCAGCAGCTTAGGGCCCTCTGGGGCCAACGTCCTGACTTTC.